This T cell receptor (beta chain) appears in the sequencing data of a study of T cell changes during pregnancy in multiple sclerosis (dated by TCRdb to between 2018 and 2021). About the full investigation: Changes in the T cell repertoire over the course of pregnancy were examined in this study in women with multiple sclerosis.

Library creation used the immunoSEQ multiplex PCR assay. TCRdb mirrors the immuneACCESS table, restricted to in-frame sequences. Some clones are absent from its copies; in checked studies, under half trace to an unresolved V gene, and the reason for the others is unknown. The sample yields some 10,000 clones; around 88% were counted once. Approximately 5.1% of the sample is held by the ten biggest clonotypes. In the case of this clone: Its target antigen remains unknown. The record has no base qualities; no much larger clone is one base away.

Unmatched junction bases come to 4, with V trimmed by 1 base and J by 8 bases. The CDR3, cysteine through phenylalanine, is 15 amino acids long. This entry keeps only the CDR3 DNA: 45 bases, framed from base 1. CDR1 and CDR2 (SEHNR, FQNEAQ) derive from the germline V gene (reference sequence). Rearrangement joined TRBV7-9 to TRBJ2-1; 11 bases in the junction line up with TRBD2. The specimen was CD8+ T cells from peripheral blood mononuclear cells, collected in the first trimester of pregnancy. The receptor was isolated from a female donor in good health, enrolled as a control in a pregnancy study. The encoded CDR3 is CASSLELAGAYEQFF. In nucleotide form, the sequence is TGTGCCAGCAGCTTAGAACTAGCGGGGGCGTATGAGCAGTTCTTC.